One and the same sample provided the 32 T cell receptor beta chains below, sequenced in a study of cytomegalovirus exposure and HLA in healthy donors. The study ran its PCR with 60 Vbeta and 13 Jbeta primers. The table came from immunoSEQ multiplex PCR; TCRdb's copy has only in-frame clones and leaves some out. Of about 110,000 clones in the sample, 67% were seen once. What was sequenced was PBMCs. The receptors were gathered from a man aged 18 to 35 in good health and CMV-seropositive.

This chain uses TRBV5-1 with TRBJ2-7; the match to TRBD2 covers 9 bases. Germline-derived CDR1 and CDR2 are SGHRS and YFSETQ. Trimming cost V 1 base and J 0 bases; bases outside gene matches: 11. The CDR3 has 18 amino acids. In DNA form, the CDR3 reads TGCGCCAGCAGCTTGTCGGGTAGCGGGGGCACGGGCTCCTACGAGCAGTACTTC. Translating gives CASSLSGSGGTGSYEQYF.

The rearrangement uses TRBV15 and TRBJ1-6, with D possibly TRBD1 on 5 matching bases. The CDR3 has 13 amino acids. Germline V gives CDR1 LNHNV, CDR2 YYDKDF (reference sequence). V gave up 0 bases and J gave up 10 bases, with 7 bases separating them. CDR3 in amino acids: CATSREEGSPLHF. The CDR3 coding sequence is TGTGCCACCAGCAGAGAGGAGGGGTCACCCCTCCACTTT.

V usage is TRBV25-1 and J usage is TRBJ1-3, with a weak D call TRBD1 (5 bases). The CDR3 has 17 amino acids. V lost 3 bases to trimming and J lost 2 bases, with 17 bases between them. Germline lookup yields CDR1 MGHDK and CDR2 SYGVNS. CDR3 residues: CASSDLRRGRTGNTIYF. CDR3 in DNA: TGTGCCAGCAGTGACCTCCGGAGGGGAAGGACTGGAAACACCATATATTTT.

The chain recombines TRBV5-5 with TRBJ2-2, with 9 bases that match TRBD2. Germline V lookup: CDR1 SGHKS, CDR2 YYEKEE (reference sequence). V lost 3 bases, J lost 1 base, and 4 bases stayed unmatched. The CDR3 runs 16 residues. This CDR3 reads CASSSAGGLNTGELFF. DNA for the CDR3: TGTGCCAGCAGCTCAGCGGGGGGTTTGAACACCGGGGAGCTGTTTTTT.

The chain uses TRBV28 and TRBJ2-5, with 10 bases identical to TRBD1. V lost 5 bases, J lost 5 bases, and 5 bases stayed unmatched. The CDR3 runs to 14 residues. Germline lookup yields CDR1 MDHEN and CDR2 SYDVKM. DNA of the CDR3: TGTGCCAGCAGTCGGGACAGGGGCGTCGAGACCCAGTACTTC. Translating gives CASSRDRGVETQYF. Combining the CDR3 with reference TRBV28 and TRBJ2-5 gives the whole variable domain DVKVTQSSRYLVKRTGEKVFLECVQDMDHENMFWYRQDPGLGLRLIYFSYDVKMKEKGDIPEGYSVSREKKERFSLILESASTNQTSMYLCASSRDRGVETQYFGPGTRLLVL.

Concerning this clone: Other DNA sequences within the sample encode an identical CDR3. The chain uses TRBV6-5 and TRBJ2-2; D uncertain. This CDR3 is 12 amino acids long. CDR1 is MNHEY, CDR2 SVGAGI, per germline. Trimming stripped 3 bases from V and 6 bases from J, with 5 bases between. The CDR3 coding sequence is TGTGCCAGCAGTTATTTATCCGGGGAGCTGTTTTTT. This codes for CASSYLSGELFF.

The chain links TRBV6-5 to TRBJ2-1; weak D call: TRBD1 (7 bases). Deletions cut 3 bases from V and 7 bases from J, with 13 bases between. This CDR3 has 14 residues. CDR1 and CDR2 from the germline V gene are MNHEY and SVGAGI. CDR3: CASSYAGQRNEQFF. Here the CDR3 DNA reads TGTGCCAGCAGTTATGCGGGACAGAGAAATGAGCAGTTCTTC.

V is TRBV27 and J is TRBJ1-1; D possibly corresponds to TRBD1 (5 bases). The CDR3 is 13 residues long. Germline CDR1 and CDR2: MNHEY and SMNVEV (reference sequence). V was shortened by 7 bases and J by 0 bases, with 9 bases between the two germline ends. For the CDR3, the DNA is TGTGCCAGCACAGGGTTGATGAACACTGAAGCTTTCTTT. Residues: CASTGLMNTEAFF.

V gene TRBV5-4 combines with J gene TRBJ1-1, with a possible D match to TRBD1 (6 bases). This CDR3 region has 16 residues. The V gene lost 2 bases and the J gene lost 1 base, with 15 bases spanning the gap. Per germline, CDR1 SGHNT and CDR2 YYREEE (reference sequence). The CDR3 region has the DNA TGTGCCAGCAGCTTACCCAGGGGTACAGAGAACACTGAAGCTTTCTTT. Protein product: CASSLPRGTENTEAFF. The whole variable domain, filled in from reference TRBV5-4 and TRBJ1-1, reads ETGVTQSPTHLIKTRGQQVTLRCSSQSGHNTVSWYQQALGQGPQFIFQYYREEENGRGNFPPRFSGLQFPNYSSELNVNALELDDSALYLCASSLPRGTENTEAFFGQGTRLTVV.

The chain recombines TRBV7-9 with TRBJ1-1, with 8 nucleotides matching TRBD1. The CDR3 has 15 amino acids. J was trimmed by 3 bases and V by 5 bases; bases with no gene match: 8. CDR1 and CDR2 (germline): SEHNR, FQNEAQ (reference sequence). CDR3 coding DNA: TGTGCCAGCAGCCGGATACAGGGGGGACACACTGAAGCTTTCTTT. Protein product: CASSRIQGGHTEAFF.

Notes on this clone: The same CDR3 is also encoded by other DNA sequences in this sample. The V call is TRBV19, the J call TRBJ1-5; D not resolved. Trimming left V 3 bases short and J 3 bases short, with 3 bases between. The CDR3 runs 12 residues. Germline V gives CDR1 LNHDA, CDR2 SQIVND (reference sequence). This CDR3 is CASSIVNQPQHF. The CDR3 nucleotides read TGTGCCAGTAGTATCGTCAATCAGCCCCAGCATTTT.

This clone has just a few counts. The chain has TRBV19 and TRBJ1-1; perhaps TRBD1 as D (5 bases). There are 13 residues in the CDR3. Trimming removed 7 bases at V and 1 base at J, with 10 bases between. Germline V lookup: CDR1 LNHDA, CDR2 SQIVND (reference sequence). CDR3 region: CASKGKGNTEAFF. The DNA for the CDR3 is TGTGCCAGTAAGGGGAAGGGGAACACTGAAGCTTTCTTT.

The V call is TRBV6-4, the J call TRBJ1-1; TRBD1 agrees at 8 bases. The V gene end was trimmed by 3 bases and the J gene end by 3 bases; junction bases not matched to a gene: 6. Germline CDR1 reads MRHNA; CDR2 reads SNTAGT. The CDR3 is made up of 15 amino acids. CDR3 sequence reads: CASSENADRDTEAFF. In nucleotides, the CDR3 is TGTGCCAGCAGTGAGAATGCGGACAGGGACACTGAAGCTTTCTTT.

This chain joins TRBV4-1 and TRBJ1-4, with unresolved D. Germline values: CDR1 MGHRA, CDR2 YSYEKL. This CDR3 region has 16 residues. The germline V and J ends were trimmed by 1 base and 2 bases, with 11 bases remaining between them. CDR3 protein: CASSQGRSPTNEKLFF. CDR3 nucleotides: TGCGCCAGCAGCCAAGGAAGGAGCCCGACTAATGAAAAACTGTTTTTT.

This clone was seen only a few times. The chain's CDR3 is CASSSRQLLNQPQHF. The CDR3 coding sequence is TGTGCCAGCAGTTCGCGACAGCTTCTCAATCAGCCCCAGCATTTT. This chain connects TRBV28 to TRBJ1-5; weak D call: TRBD1 (5 bases). This CDR3 contains 15 residues. Trimming stripped 4 bases from V and 3 bases from J, with 13 bases between. From germline, CDR1 is MDHEN and CDR2 SYDVKM.

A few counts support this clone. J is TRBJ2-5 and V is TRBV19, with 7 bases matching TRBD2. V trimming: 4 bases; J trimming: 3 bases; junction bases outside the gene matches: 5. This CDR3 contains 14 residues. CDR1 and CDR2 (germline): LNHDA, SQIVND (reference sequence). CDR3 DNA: TGTGCCAGTAGTACCTGGGCGGGGGAAGAGACCCAGTACTTC. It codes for CASSTWAGEETQYF.

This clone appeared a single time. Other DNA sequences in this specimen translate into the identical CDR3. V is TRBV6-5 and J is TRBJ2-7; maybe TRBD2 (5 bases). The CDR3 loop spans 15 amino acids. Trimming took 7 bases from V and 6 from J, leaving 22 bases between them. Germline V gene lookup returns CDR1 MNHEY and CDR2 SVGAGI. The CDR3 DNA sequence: TGTGCCAGCAAAGCATCAAGCGGTGGGGTCTCCGAGCAGTACTTC. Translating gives CASKASSGGVSEQYF.

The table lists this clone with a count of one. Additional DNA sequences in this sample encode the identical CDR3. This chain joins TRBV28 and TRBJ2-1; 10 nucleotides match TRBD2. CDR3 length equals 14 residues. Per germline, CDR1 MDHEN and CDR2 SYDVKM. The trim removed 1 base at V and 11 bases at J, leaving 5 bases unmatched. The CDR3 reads CASSLYSGGAKQFF. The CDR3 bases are TGTGCCAGCAGTTTATACAGCGGGGGGGCCAAGCAGTTCTTC.

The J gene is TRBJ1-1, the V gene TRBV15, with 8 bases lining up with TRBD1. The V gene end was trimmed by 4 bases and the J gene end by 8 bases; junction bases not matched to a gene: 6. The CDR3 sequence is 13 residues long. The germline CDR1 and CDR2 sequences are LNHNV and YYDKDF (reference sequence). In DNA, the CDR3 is TGTGCCACCAGCACCAGGACAGGGTACGAAGCTTTCTTT. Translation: CATSTRTGYEAFF.

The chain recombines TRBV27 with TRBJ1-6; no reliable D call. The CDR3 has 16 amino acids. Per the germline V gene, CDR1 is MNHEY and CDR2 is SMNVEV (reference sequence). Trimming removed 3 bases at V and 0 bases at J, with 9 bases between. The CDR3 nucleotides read TGTGCCAGCAGTTTCGTAGGGAGCTCCTATAATTCACCCCTCCACTTT. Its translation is CASSFVGSSYNSPLHF.

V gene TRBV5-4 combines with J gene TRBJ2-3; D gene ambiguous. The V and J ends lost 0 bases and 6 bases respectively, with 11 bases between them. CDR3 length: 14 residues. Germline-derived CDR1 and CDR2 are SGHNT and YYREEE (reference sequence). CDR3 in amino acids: CASSLDPSRDTQYF. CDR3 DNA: TGTGCCAGCAGCTTGGACCCCTCCCGGGATACGCAGTATTTT.

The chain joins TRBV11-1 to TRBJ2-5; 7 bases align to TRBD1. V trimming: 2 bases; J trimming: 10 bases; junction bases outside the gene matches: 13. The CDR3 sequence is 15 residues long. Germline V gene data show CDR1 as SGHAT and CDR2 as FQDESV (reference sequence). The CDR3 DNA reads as TGTGCCAGCAGCTTAATGGGACAGACCGTTGTGGGCCAGTACTTC. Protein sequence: CASSLMGQTVVGQYF.

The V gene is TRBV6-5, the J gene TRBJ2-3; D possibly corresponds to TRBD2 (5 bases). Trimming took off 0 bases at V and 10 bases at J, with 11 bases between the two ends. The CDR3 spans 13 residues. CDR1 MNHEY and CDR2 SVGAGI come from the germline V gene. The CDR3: CASSYSKRDPQYF. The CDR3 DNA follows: TGTGCCAGCAGTTACTCGAAGAGGGATCCGCAGTATTTT.

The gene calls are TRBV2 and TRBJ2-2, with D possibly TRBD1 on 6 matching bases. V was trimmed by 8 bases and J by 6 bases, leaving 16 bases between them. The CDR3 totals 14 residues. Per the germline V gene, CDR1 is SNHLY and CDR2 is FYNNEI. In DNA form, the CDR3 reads TGTGCCAGCGCTTTCAGGGGCCTTTCCGGGGAGCTGTTTTTT. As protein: CASAFRGLSGELFF.

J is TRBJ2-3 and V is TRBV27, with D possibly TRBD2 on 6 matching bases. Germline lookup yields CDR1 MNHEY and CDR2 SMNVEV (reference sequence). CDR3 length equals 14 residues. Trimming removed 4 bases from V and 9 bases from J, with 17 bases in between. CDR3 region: CASSSGTALGTQYF. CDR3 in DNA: TGTGCCAGCAGTTCCGGGACTGCCCTGGGAACGCAGTATTTT.

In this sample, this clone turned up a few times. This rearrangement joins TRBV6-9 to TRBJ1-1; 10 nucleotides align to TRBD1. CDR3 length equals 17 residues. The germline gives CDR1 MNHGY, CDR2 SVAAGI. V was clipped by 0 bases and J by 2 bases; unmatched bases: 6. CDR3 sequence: CASSYSTGGADNTEAFF. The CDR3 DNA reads TGTGCCAGCAGTTATTCGACAGGGGGCGCGGATAACACTGAAGCTTTCTTT.

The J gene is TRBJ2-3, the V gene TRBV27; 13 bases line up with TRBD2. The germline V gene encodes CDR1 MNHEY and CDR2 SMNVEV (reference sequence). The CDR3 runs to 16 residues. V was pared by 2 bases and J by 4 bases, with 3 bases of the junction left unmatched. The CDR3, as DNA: TGTGCCAGCAGTTTAGTACTAGCGGGGGGGGCAGATACGCAGTATTTT. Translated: CASSLVLAGGADTQYF.

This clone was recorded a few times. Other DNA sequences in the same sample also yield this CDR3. The CDR3 loop reads CASSGLAGGPDTQYF. Here the CDR3 DNA reads TGTGCCAGCAGTGGACTAGCGGGGGGCCCAGATACGCAGTATTTT. The chain joins TRBV6-1 to TRBJ2-3; 13 bases align to TRBD2. This CDR3 contains 15 residues. Trimming took 4 bases from V and 4 from J; bases not matched to a gene: 2. CDR1 is MNHNS and CDR2 is SASEGT in the germline V gene.

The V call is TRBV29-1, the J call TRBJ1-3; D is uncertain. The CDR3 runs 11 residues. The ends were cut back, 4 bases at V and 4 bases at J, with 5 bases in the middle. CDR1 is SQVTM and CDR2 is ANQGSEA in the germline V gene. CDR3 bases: TGCAGCGTTGCCTCCGGAAACACCATATATTTT. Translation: CSVASGNTIYF.

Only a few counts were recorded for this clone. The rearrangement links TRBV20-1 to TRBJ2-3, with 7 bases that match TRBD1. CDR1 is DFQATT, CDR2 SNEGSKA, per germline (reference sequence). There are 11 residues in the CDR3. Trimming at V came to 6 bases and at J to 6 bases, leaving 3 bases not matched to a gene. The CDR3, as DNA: TGCAGTGCGCAACAGGGGGATACGCAGTATTTT. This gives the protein CSAQQGDTQYF.

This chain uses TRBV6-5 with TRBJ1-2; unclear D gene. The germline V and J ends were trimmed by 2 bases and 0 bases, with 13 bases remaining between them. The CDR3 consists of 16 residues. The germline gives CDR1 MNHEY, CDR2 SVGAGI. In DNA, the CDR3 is TGTGCCAGCAGTTACGTTAGCAAGGCATCTAACTATGGCTACACCTTC. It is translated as CASSYVSKASNYGYTF.

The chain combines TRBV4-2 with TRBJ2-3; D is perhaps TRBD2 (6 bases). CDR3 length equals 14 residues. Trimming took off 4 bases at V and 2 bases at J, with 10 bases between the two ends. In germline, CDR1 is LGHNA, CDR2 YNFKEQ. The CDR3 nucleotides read TGTGCCAGCAGCCCGGGACTTTTCACAGATACGCAGTATTTT. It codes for CASSPGLFTDTQYF.